The 27 T cell receptor beta chains in this list originate from one sample, sequenced in a study of T-cell memory formation after mild COVID-19. TCRdb re-called the 5' RACE reads with MiXCR, one entry per CDR3 protein. The data show some 210,000 distinct CDR3 sequences, 10% to 13% seen once. Specimen: PBMCs or a T cell subset sorted from them (not recorded which). The receptors shown here come from a man aged 18-30 years who had mild COVID-19 (a few samples of this study predate the infection). Cell type and time point are not known.

This sequence joins TRBV5-1 and TRBJ1-3, with D perhaps TRBD1 (5 bases). V was clipped by 4 bases and J by 0 bases, with 11 bases between them. The CDR3 length is 15 residues. Germline V gene data show CDR1 as SGHRS and CDR2 as YFSETQ. The CDR3 sequence: CASSEGLYSGNTIYF. CDR3 DNA: TGCGCCAGCAGCGAGGGGTTATACTCTGGAAACACCATATATTTT.

This clonotype was seen more than once but under ten times. This chain uses TRBV29-1 with TRBJ1-2, with D tentatively TRBD1 (5 bases). This CDR3 has 11 residues. V lost 7 bases to trimming and J lost 8 bases, with 14 bases between them. In germline, CDR1 is SQVTM, CDR2 ANQGSEA. The CDR3 sequence is CSAQRGEGYTF. Here the CDR3 DNA reads TGCAGCGCCCAACGGGGGGAAGGCTACACCTTC. The complete variable domain, with remaining parts taken from reference TRBV29-1 and TRBJ1-2, reads SAVISQKPSRDICQRGTSLTIQCQVDSQVTMMFWYRQQPGQSLTLIATANQGSEATYESGFVIDKFPISRPNLTFSTLTVSNMSPEDSSIYLCSAQRGEGYTFGSGTRLTVV.

This clonotype was recorded at least ten times. The V gene is TRBV6-2 or TRBV6-3, the J gene TRBJ2-7; D unclear. This CDR3 contains 12 residues. V was cut by 5 bases and J by 4 bases, with 9 bases left in between. Germline V gene sequence: CDR1 MNHEY, CDR2 SVGEGT. CDR3 sequence (DNA): TGTGCCAGCAGTCCCTCAAGTTACGAGCAGTACTTC. Translating gives CASSPSSYEQYF.

Only a few counts were recorded for this clonotype. The rearrangement uses TRBV3-1 and TRBJ2-3, with D perhaps TRBD1 or TRBD2 (5 bases each). Looked up from germline, CDR1 is LGHDT and CDR2 is YNNKEL (reference sequence). Trimming removed 0 bases from V and 1 base from J, with 5 bases in between. This CDR3 is 14 amino acids long. Here the CDR3 DNA reads TGTGCCAGCAGCCAAGAGGGGGGCACAGATACGCAGTATTTT. Residues: CASSQEGGTDTQYF.

This CDR3 reads CASSSQGSGPDTQYF. The CDR3 DNA reads as TGTGCCAGCAGTTCACAGGGATCGGGTCCCGATACGCAGTATTTT. The V call is TRBV12-3 or TRBV12-4, the J call TRBJ2-3, with D perhaps matching TRBD1 (6 bases). The CDR3 loop spans 15 amino acids. V lost 4 bases and J 6 bases, leaving 17 bases between the germline ends.

This clonotype has more than one count but fewer than ten. The chain couples TRBV5-1 to TRBJ1-3; no firm D call. V lost 0 bases and J 0 bases, leaving 10 bases between the germline ends. The CDR3 is 16 residues long. Germline V lookup: CDR1 SGHRS, CDR2 YFSETQ. Here the CDR3 DNA reads TGCGCCAGCAGCTTGGTTCCAGGATACTCTGGAAACACCATATATTTT. It is translated as CASSLVPGYSGNTIYF.

This chain connects TRBV11-2 to TRBJ1-2, with D possibly being TRBD1 (6 bases). CDR3 size: 14 residues. V shed 4 bases and J shed 6 bases, with 15 bases lying between them. Germline lookup yields CDR1 SGHAT and CDR2 FQNNGV. The CDR3 region is CASSYLTGGDGYTF. The CDR3 DNA reads TGTGCCAGCAGCTATCTCACGGGGGGCGATGGCTACACCTTC.

The chain links TRBV11-2 to TRBJ2-5; the D gene could be TRBD1 or TRBD2 (5 bases each). The germline V gene encodes CDR1 SGHAT and CDR2 FQNNGV. The CDR3 loop spans 16 amino acids. Trimming took 0 bases from V and 2 from J, leaving 13 bases between them. CDR3 loop: CASSLEFRGLQETQYF. For the CDR3, the DNA is TGTGCCAGCAGCTTAGAATTCCGGGGCTTACAAGAGACCCAGTACTTC.

This clonotype was counted a single time. The chain is built from TRBV19 and TRBJ1-1, with D uncertain. Trimming removed 9 bases from V and 5 bases from J, with 13 bases in between. The CDR3 covers 12 residues. Germline CDR1 reads LNHDA; CDR2 reads SQIVND (reference sequence). The CDR3 spells CASSGPATEAFF. The DNA for the CDR3 is TGTGCCAGCTCCGGACCAGCAACTGAAGCTTTCTTT. Looking up the rest from reference TRBV19 and TRBJ1-1 gives the full variable domain: DGGITQSPKYLFRKEGQNVTLSCEQNLNHDAMYWYRQDPGQGLRLIYYSQIVNDFQKGDIAEGYSVSREKKESFPLTVTSAQKNPTAFYLCASSGPATEAFFGQGTRLTVV.

This clonotype was observed a handful of times. The chain employs TRBV4-1 and TRBJ1-3, with D unclear. Deletions cut 5 bases from V and 0 bases from J, with 11 bases between. In germline, CDR1 is MGHRA, CDR2 YSYEKL. This CDR3 has 15 amino acids. Here the CDR3 DNA reads TGCGCCAGCAGCAAGGCATGGGTCTCTGGAAACACCATATATTTT. It codes for CASSKAWVSGNTIYF.

The chain uses TRBV4-1 and TRBJ2-2, with 9 bases fitting TRBD1. The CDR3 is 15 amino acids. Germline assignment: CDR1 MGHRA and CDR2 YSYEKL. The J segment lost 7 bases and the V segment lost 4 bases, leaving 7 bases of the junction unmatched. This chain's CDR3 is CASSRAGQGIGELFF. The CDR3 DNA sequence: TGCGCCAGCAGCCGAGCGGGACAGGGTATCGGGGAGCTGTTTTTT.

Ten or more counts support this clonotype. This chain links TRBV2 with TRBJ2-5; D may be TRBD1 (5 bases). V lost 6 bases to trimming and J lost 0 bases, with 20 bases between them. CDR3 size: 17 residues. CDR1 and CDR2 (germline): SNHLY, FYNNEI. The CDR3 loop reads CASRETLTARYQETQYF. The CDR3 nucleotides are TGTGCCAGCAGGGAGACCCTGACAGCCCGATACCAAGAGACCCAGTACTTC.

CDR3 sequence: CASSPRRASGEGIDTQYF. The DNA for the CDR3 is TGTGCCAGCAGCCCTAGACGCGCTTCGGGGGAAGGAATAGATACGCAGTATTTT. This rearrangement joins TRBV7-2 to TRBJ2-3, with D possibly being TRBD2 (6 bases). The CDR3 contains 18 residues. Germline V CDR1 and CDR2: SGHTA, FQGNSA. The V gene lost 5 bases and the J gene lost 5 bases, with 26 bases spanning the gap.

This clonotype was seen repeatedly, ten times or more. J is TRBJ2-3 and V is TRBV2, with D tentatively TRBD2 (5 bases). Germline CDR1 is SNHLY and CDR2 is FYNNEI. Deletions cut 4 bases from V and 6 bases from J, with 5 bases between. The CDR3 runs 11 residues. As DNA, the CDR3 is TGTGCCAGCAGTGGGAGGGATACGCAGTATTTT. Protein sequence: CASSGRDTQYF.

The chain uses TRBV28 and TRBJ1-6; 9 nucleotides match TRBD1. With 9 bases clipped from V and 18 bases from J, the junction kept 15 bases outside the gene matches. The CDR3 is 13 residues long. CDR1 MDHEN and CDR2 SYDVKM come from the germline V gene. In DNA form, the CDR3 reads TGTGCCAGTTTACAGGGGGCCCAGTTCGTCGCCCACTTT. Translated: CASLQGAQFVAHF.

The rearrangement joins TRBV6-5 to TRBJ2-1; perhaps TRBD2 as D (6 bases). The germline V gene has CDR1 MNHEY and CDR2 SVGAGI. The V gene lost 6 bases and the J gene lost 12 bases, with 15 bases spanning the gap. This CDR3 is 12 amino acids long. CDR3 protein: CASSLKAGSQFF. The CDR3 bases are TGTGCCAGCAGCCTGAAGGCGGGGTCGCAGTTCTTC.

Only a few counts were recorded for this clonotype. The V gene is TRBV4-1, the J gene TRBJ2-3; TRBD2 matches 12 bases. This CDR3 is built from 17 residues. The V gene's germline CDR1 is MGHRA and CDR2 YSYEKL. With 0 bases clipped from V and 2 bases from J, the junction kept 3 bases outside the gene matches. CDR3: CASSQERLAGATDTQYF. Here the CDR3 DNA reads TGCGCCAGCAGCCAAGAGCGACTAGCGGGGGCCACAGATACGCAGTATTTT.

This clonotype came up a few times. The chain couples TRBV6-6 to TRBJ2-7; 9 bases are shared with TRBD1. This CDR3 has 15 amino acids. With V trimmed by 6 bases and J by 6 bases, 12 bases remained unmatched. Looked up from germline, CDR1 is MNHNY and CDR2 is SVGAGI (reference sequence). The CDR3 region is CASRGTGTAFGEQYF. The CDR3 DNA reads TGTGCCAGCAGAGGGACAGGGACTGCTTTTGGCGAGCAGTACTTC.

This chain links TRBV5-1 with TRBJ1-5; D gene ambiguous. The CDR3 runs to 14 residues. The germline V and J ends were trimmed by 2 bases and 6 bases, with 12 bases remaining between them. The germline gives CDR1 SGHRS, CDR2 YFSETQ. The chain's CDR3 is CASSLLGGSQPQHF. The CDR3 DNA reads as TGCGCCAGCAGCTTATTGGGCGGGAGTCAGCCCCAGCATTTT.

This clonotype has a handful of counts. The rearrangement joins TRBV7-2 to TRBJ1-6; 10 bases agree with TRBD1. The germline gives CDR1 SGHTA, CDR2 FQGNSA. This CDR3 region has 15 residues. Trimming cost V 6 bases and J 10 bases; bases outside gene matches: 9. The CDR3 loop reads CASRRQGARQSPLHF. Written as DNA, the CDR3 is TGTGCCAGCAGACGACAGGGGGCGCGTCAATCACCCCTCCACTTT. Based on the CDR3 plus reference TRBV7-2 and TRBJ1-6, the full variable domain is GAGVSQSPSNKVTEKGKDVELRCDPISGHTALYWYRQSLGQGLEFLIYFQGNSAPDKSGLPSDRFSAERTGGSVSTLTIQRTQQEDSAVYLCASRRQGARQSPLHFGNGTRLTVT.

This clonotype was seen a few times. The V call is TRBV7-2, the J call TRBJ2-3, with D possibly called TRBD1 or TRBD2 (5 bases each). V lost 2 bases and J 0 bases, leaving 9 bases between the germline ends. The CDR3 contains 15 residues. Germline V lookup: CDR1 SGHTA, CDR2 FQGNSA. CDR3: CASSLSRGSTDTQYF. DNA for the CDR3: TGTGCCAGCAGCTTATCGAGGGGCAGCACAGATACGCAGTATTTT.

The chain carries TRBV29-1 and TRBJ2-2; D remains ambiguous. CDR3 length equals 14 residues. V dropped 5 bases and J dropped 5 bases, with 15 bases sitting between them. The V gene's germline CDR1 is SQVTM and CDR2 ANQGSEA. CDR3 protein: CSVISGGWTGELFF. The CDR3 DNA is TGCAGCGTTATCTCTGGTGGGTGGACCGGGGAGCTGTTTTTT.

The V call is TRBV12-3 or TRBV12-4, the J call TRBJ1-4; TRBD1 agrees at 8 bases. The CDR3 contains 17 residues. V lost 6 bases to trimming and J lost 0 bases; unmatched junction nucleotides: 9. CDR3 residues: CASRKQGVGPTNEKLFF. The CDR3, as DNA: TGTGCCAGCAGGAAACAGGGGGTGGGACCAACTAATGAAAAACTGTTTTTT.

This rearrangement joins TRBV20-1 to TRBJ2-5; 7 nucleotides align to TRBD2. Germline V lookup: CDR1 DFQATT, CDR2 SNEGSKA (reference sequence). The CDR3 totals 14 residues. V gave up 4 bases and J gave up 1 base; unmatched junction bases: 6. The CDR3 sequence: CSAKRGSSQETQYF. CDR3 DNA sequence: TGCAGTGCTAAGCGGGGATCTAGCCAAGAGACCCAGTACTTC.

A few counts support this clonotype. The chain has TRBV5-1 and TRBJ2-1, with 9 bases lining up with TRBD1. The germline V gene has CDR1 SGHRS and CDR2 YFSETQ. This CDR3 contains 16 residues. Unmatched junction bases numbered 8, after V lost 4 bases and J lost 3 bases. The CDR3: CASSRTGESGYNEQFF. As DNA, the CDR3 is TGCGCCAGCAGCAGGACAGGGGAGAGTGGCTACAATGAGCAGTTCTTC.

The J gene is TRBJ1-6, the V gene TRBV2, with D possibly matching TRBD1 (6 bases). V lost 5 bases and J lost 6, with 8 bases in between. The germline V gene has CDR1 SNHLY and CDR2 FYNNEI. The CDR3 sequence is 13 residues long. The chain's CDR3 is CASSKQGNSPLHF. The CDR3 DNA is TGTGCCAGCAGTAAACAGGGTAATTCACCCCTCCACTTT.

This clonotype was counted a few times. The V call is TRBV20-1, the J call TRBJ2-5; D unresolved. V was clipped by 3 bases and J by 3 bases, with 5 bases between them. There are 11 residues in the CDR3. The germline V gene encodes CDR1 DFQATT and CDR2 SNEGSKA (reference sequence). The CDR3 nucleotides read TGCAGTGCTAGTCCAGAAGAGACCCAGTACTTC. Protein: CSASPEETQYF.